These 26 T cell receptor beta chains came from one sample sequenced in a study of cytomegalovirus exposure and HLA in healthy donors. PCR involved 60 Vbeta and 13 Jbeta primers. The protocol was immunoSEQ multiplex PCR, while the TCRdb copy is restricted to in-frame clones and leaves out a portion. The profile shows about 82,000 clones, 65% to 85% of them singletons. Sequencing was performed on PBMCs. The receptors originated from a man aged 45-60 years in good health and CMV-seronegative.

A word on this clone: Its ends do not fully match the called genes, so a read error is possible. This chain uses TRBV5-1 with TRBJ2-5, with 7 bases lining up with TRBD2. Germline V gives CDR1 SGHRS, CDR2 YFSETQ. The CDR3 sequence is 16 residues long. CDR3 amino acids: CASSLAWGGYQGTQYF. DNA for the CDR3: TGCGCCAGCAGCTTGGCCTGGGGGGGGTACCAAGGGACCCAGTACTTC.

The chain employs TRBV7-8 and TRBJ1-5; perhaps TRBD1 as D (5 bases). The length of the CDR3 is 17 residues. The V and J ends lost 4 bases and 6 bases respectively, with 22 bases between them. Per germline, CDR1 SGHVS and CDR2 FQNEAQ. CDR3 DNA sequence: TGTGCCAGCAGCTACTCCCGTGGGGGGGAAGGTAGTCAGCCCCAGCATTTT. Amino acids: CASSYSRGGEGSQPQHF.

V and J are TRBV5-1 and TRBJ1-2; tentative D call: TRBD1 (5 bases). This CDR3 spans 14 amino acids. Germline V gene lookup returns CDR1 SGHRS and CDR2 YFSETQ. Deletions cut 4 bases from V and 4 bases from J, with 14 bases between. The CDR3 coding sequence is TGCGCCAGCAGCCTGGAAAGGGGCAGCTATGGCTACACCTTC. It specifies CASSLERGSYGYTF.

This sequence joins TRBV7-3 and TRBJ2-1; D possibly corresponds to TRBD2 (6 bases). Germline CDR1 and CDR2: SGHTA and FQGTGA. This CDR3 spans 15 amino acids. V lost 4 bases, J lost 6 bases, and 16 bases lay in between. The CDR3 DNA reads TGTGCCAGCAGCTCGGGGGTCCGGCCCCCCAATGAGCAGTTCTTC. The encoded protein is CASSSGVRPPNEQFF.

The V and J genes are TRBV7-9 and TRBJ2-7; D might be TRBD1 (5 bases). CDR1 and CDR2 from the germline V gene are SEHNR and FQNEAQ (reference sequence). The V end was cut by 5 bases, the J end by 4 bases, with 15 bases between. The CDR3 length is 14 residues. Written as DNA, the CDR3 is TGTGCCAGCAGCGGAGCCCTGACAGTTTACGAGCAGTACTTC. Translation: CASSGALTVYEQYF.

This clone was found a few times. The rearrangement uses TRBV11-2 and TRBJ1-1; unclear D gene. From germline, CDR1 is SGHAT and CDR2 FQNNGV. V lost 4 bases and J lost 3, with 15 bases in between. The length of the CDR3 is 15 residues. This CDR3 reads CASSSSRQYHTEAFF. CDR3 bases: TGTGCCAGCAGCTCCTCGCGGCAGTATCACACTGAAGCTTTCTTT.

V and J are TRBV11-3 and TRBJ1-2, with 10 bases aligning to TRBD1. V dropped 5 bases and J dropped 5; count of bases not matched to a gene: 5. Germline values: CDR1 SGHNT, CDR2 YENEEA. The CDR3 sequence is 14 residues long. The CDR3 spells CASSTGQGGYGYTF. DNA of the CDR3: TGTGCCAGCAGCACCGGACAGGGGGGGTATGGCTACACCTTC.

This clone has only a few counts. The chain employs TRBV11-3 and TRBJ1-4, with D unresolved. Per the germline V gene, CDR1 is SGHNT and CDR2 is YENEEA. CDR3 length equals 16 residues. The germline V and J ends were trimmed by 4 bases and 0 bases, with 12 bases remaining between them. The CDR3, as DNA: TGTGCCAGCAGCTCGGGAGAGCTCGCAACTAATGAAAAACTGTTTTTT. Translated, it gives CASSSGELATNEKLFF.

The CDR3 protein is CASSLVGLAGTGETQYF. The CDR3 region has the DNA TGCGCCAGCAGCTTGGTGGGGCTAGCGGGGACCGGGGAGACCCAGTACTTC. This chain uses TRBV5-1 with TRBJ2-5; 9 nucleotides line up with TRBD2. Germline V CDR1 and CDR2: SGHRS, YFSETQ. CDR3 length equals 17 residues. J was trimmed by 5 bases and V by 0 bases; bases with no gene match: 11.

This clone was picked up a small number of times. The gene calls are TRBV9 and TRBJ2-1; perhaps TRBD1 as D (5 bases). Trimming took 4 bases from V and 3 from J, leaving 11 bases between them. CDR3 length: 14 amino acids. Germline-derived CDR1 and CDR2 are SGDLS and YYNGEE. CDR3 coding DNA: TGTGCCAGCAGCTCGGCAGGGCACTACAATGAGCAGTTCTTC. It specifies CASSSAGHYNEQFF.

The gene calls are TRBV30 and TRBJ1-5; 12 bases line up with TRBD1. Trimming cost V 8 bases and J 6 bases; bases outside gene matches: 5. Looked up from germline, CDR1 is GTSNPN and CDR2 is SVGIG (reference sequence). The CDR3 extends over 13 amino acids. This chain's CDR3 is CALSGQGAQPQHF. The CDR3 DNA reads TGTGCCCTCTCGGGACAGGGGGCTCAGCCCCAGCATTTT.

The chain employs TRBV7-2 and TRBJ2-1; TRBD2 agrees at 7 bases. The CDR3 covers 13 residues. Germline trimming cut 4 bases from V and 9 bases from J; bases unmatched to any gene: 6. The V gene's germline CDR1 is SGHTA and CDR2 FQGNSA. CDR3 loop: CASSSGLGVEQFF. The CDR3 DNA follows: TGTGCCAGCAGCTCAGGACTAGGGGTTGAGCAGTTCTTC.

CDR3 region: CASSASGRREQYF. The CDR3 bases are TGTGCCAGCAGCGCAAGCGGGAGGAGGGAGCAGTACTTC. The gene calls are TRBV11-3 and TRBJ2-7; 9 nucleotides align to TRBD2. The junction had 6 bases not matched to a gene; V was cut back by 5 bases and J by 7 bases. Looked up from germline, CDR1 is SGHNT and CDR2 is YENEEA. The CDR3 totals 13 residues.

The chain joins TRBV2 to TRBJ1-3; 9 bases match TRBD1. The CDR3 totals 16 residues. CDR1 is SNHLY, CDR2 FYNNEI, per germline. V trimming: 5 bases; J trimming: 4 bases; junction bases outside the gene matches: 9. The CDR3 spells CASSRSGTGIGNTIYF. The CDR3, as DNA: TGTGCCAGCAGTAGATCCGGGACAGGGATCGGAAACACCATATATTTT.

V usage is TRBV11-3 and J usage is TRBJ2-7; possible D gene TRBD1, 6 bases. V was clipped by 3 bases and J by 6 bases, with 9 bases between them. Germline V gene sequence: CDR1 SGHNT, CDR2 YENEEA. This CDR3 has 12 amino acids. CDR3 region: CASSFSGVEQYF. The CDR3 DNA follows: TGTGCCAGCAGCTTTTCAGGGGTCGAGCAGTACTTC.

The chain links TRBV18 to TRBJ2-7, with a weak D call TRBD1 (6 bases). Looked up from germline, CDR1 is KGHSH and CDR2 is LQKENI. V lost 6 bases to trimming and J lost 0 bases, with 15 bases between them. The CDR3 sequence is 15 residues long. The CDR3 nucleotides read TGTGCCAGCTCCCGGACAGACATCTCCTCCTACGAGCAGTACTTC. Its translation: CASSRTDISSYEQYF. The variable domain in full, completed from reference TRBV18 and TRBJ2-7, reads NAGVMQNPRHLVRRRGQEARLRCSPMKGHSHVYWYRQLPEEGLKFMVYLQKENIIDESGMPKERFSAEFPKEGPSILRIQQVVRGDSAAYFCASSRTDISSYEQYFGPGTRLTVT.

This clone was recorded a few times. This chain uses TRBV6-5 with TRBJ1-2; D is unresolved. Germline V gives CDR1 MNHEY, CDR2 SVGAGI. This CDR3 contains 13 residues. Trimming took off 7 bases at V and 6 bases at J, with 15 bases between the two ends. The CDR3 DNA sequence: TGTGCCAGCACCCCCAGGCCCTCCAATGGCTACACCTTC. Residues: CASTPRPSNGYTF.

The V gene is TRBV2, the J gene TRBJ2-4, with D perhaps TRBD2 (5 bases). The germline V gene encodes CDR1 SNHLY and CDR2 FYNNEI. Trimming stripped 1 base from V and 9 bases from J, with 13 bases between. This CDR3 has 14 residues. The CDR3, as DNA: TGTGCCAGCAGTGAAGATTCCGGGAAGGGCATTCAGTACTTC. Translated, it gives CASSEDSGKGIQYF. Full variable domain (outside the CDR3, taken from reference TRBV2 and TRBJ2-4): EPEVTQTPSHQVTQMGQEVILRCVPISNHLYFYWYRQILGQKVEFLVSFYNNEISEKSEIFDDQFSVERPDGSNFTLKIRSTKLEDSAMYFCASSEDSGKGIQYFGAGTRLSVL.

J is TRBJ1-5 and V is TRBV6-5; D unclear. CDR1 MNHEY and CDR2 SVGAGI come from the germline V gene. The V end was cut by 0 bases, the J end by 7 bases, with 10 bases between. The CDR3 sequence is 14 residues long. DNA for the CDR3: TGTGCCAGCAGTTACTCGCAAAGCCTACAGCCCCAGCATTTT. Protein product: CASSYSQSLQPQHF.

The genes are TRBV5-1 and TRBJ1-1; no reliable D call. Trimming took off 0 bases at V and 1 base at J, with 7 bases between the two ends. This CDR3 contains 14 residues. CDR1 and CDR2 from the germline V gene are SGHRS and YFSETQ. CDR3 residues: CASSLGEANTEAFF. Here the CDR3 DNA reads TGCGCCAGCAGCTTGGGGGAGGCGAACACTGAAGCTTTCTTT.

This clone showed up just a few times. J is TRBJ1-1 and V is TRBV4-1; TRBD1 aligns across 7 bases. The germline CDR1 and CDR2 sequences are MGHRA and YSYEKL. The CDR3 totals 16 residues. V lost 3 bases, J lost 4 bases, and 11 bases stayed unmatched. CDR3 nucleotide sequence: TGCGCCAGCAGCCATATCACAGGGGCGGGGGGCACTGAAGCTTTCTTT. It is translated as CASSHITGAGGTEAFF.

The rearrangement joins TRBV7-3 to TRBJ2-1, with D uncertain. Trimming pared 2 bases from V and 9 bases from J, leaving 8 bases between. Looked up from germline, CDR1 is SGHTA and CDR2 is FQGTGA. This CDR3 is built from 12 residues. The CDR3 loop reads CASSLGAGEQFF. DNA for the CDR3: TGTGCCAGCAGCTTAGGTGCAGGTGAGCAGTTCTTC.

The chain links TRBV5-1 to TRBJ2-3; D remains unclear. The CDR3 sequence is 15 residues long. The V end lost 0 bases, the J end lost 1 base, and 9 bases lay between the germline ends. Germline V lookup: CDR1 SGHRS, CDR2 YFSETQ. The CDR3 DNA follows: TGCGCCAGCAGCTTGGCGAGTCCGGGCACAGATACGCAGTATTTT. This codes for CASSLASPGTDTQYF.

Concerning this clone: Other DNA sequences in this sample translate to the same CDR3. This chain links TRBV5-1 with TRBJ2-3; 13 bases are shared with TRBD2. The CDR3 length is 15 residues. Looked up from germline, CDR1 is SGHRS and CDR2 is YFSETQ. The ends lost 3 bases at V and 4 bases at J; junction bases unmatched: 2. The chain's CDR3 is CASSSGLAGSDTQYF. DNA for the CDR3: TGCGCCAGCAGCTCGGGACTAGCGGGGTCAGATACGCAGTATTTT.

About this clone itself: Different DNA sequences within this sample yield the same CDR3. The chain links TRBV6-5 to TRBJ1-6, with D uncertain. The V gene's germline CDR1 is MNHEY and CDR2 SVGAGI. The CDR3 runs 12 residues. With 6 bases removed from V and 9 bases from J, the gap between germline ends came to 9 bases. The CDR3 nucleotides read TGTGCCAGCAGCTCCATTAGTTCACCCCTCCACTTT. Encoded protein: CASSSISSPLHF.

This clone appeared a single time. This chain joins TRBV5-1 and TRBJ2-2; D might be TRBD2 (6 bases). Per germline, CDR1 SGHRS and CDR2 YFSETQ. Trimming cost V 4 bases and J 4 bases, with 17 bases left between them. CDR3 length: 16 residues. CDR3 sequence: CASSETGGASTGELFF. The CDR3 region has the DNA TGCGCCAGCAGCGAAACAGGCGGGGCAAGCACCGGGGAGCTGTTTTTT.